This T cell receptor (beta chain) is drawn from a study of beta chain features in type 1 diabetes. General study findings and limits: All four CD4+ subsets from Type 1 diabetes patients carried moderately but significantly shorter TCRB CDR3s.

Since all of the isolated RNA was reverse transcribed, expressed TCRB transcripts were what got sequenced. Libraries were prepared by immunoSEQ multiplex PCR; TCRdb keeps only in-frame clonotypes and omits some of them. Here the sample spans a few hundred thousand clones, 9.6% being singletons. This clone was seen only a few times. Its specificity is unknown. This TCR was recovered from a man aged 30-40 years with type 1 diabetes. Sequencing was performed on central memory CD4+ T cells from blood.

In nucleotides, the CDR3 is TGTGCCAGCAGCTTATCTCGCCAGGGGGAAAACACTGAAGCTTTCTTT. This translates into CASSLSRQGENTEAFF. The genes are TRBV7-9 and TRBJ1-1, with 7 bases that match TRBD1. The germline gives CDR1 SEHNR, CDR2 FQNEAQ (reference sequence). Germline trimming cut 2 bases from V and 2 bases from J; bases unmatched to any gene: 8. The CDR3 spans 16 residues.